One and the same sample provided the 32 T cell receptor beta chains below, sequenced in a study of blood T cells in healthy people across ages. A second PCR of roughly 7 to 11 cycles used a sample-barcoded 5' primer and a J-beta primer mix. TCRdb analysed the 5' RACE reads with MiXCR anew, one entry per CDR3 protein. The repertoire includes about 1.8 million distinct CDR3 sequences, around 48% of them detected once, and around 2.1% sits in the top ten. The sequenced material came from blood. The receptor source for this set is a woman in her thirties or forties in good health.

J is TRBJ2-5 and V is TRBV11-2; TRBD1 agrees at 8 bases. This CDR3 region has 18 residues. Germline V gene data show CDR1 as SGHAT and CDR2 as FQNNGV. The V segment lost 3 bases and the J segment 0 bases; nucleotides outside the gene matches: 12. As DNA, the CDR3 is TGTGCCAGCAGCTTTCCGGGACAGGAGACTTTGAACCAAGAGACCCAGTACTTC. As protein: CASSFPGQETLNQETQYF.

This clonotype was observed a handful of times. Compared with germline, one end of the junction differs, possibly owing to a read error. The rearrangement uses TRBV7-2 and TRBJ2-1; 11 nucleotides agree with TRBD2. The germline V gene encodes CDR1 SGHTA and CDR2 FQGNSA. The CDR3 extends over 14 amino acids. This chain's CDR3 is CASSVAGGPSEQFF. The CDR3 bases are TGTGCCAGCAGCGTAGCGGGGGGGCCCAGTGAGCAGTTCTTC.

This clonotype was seen only a few times. The gene calls are TRBV7-3 and TRBJ2-1; D is perhaps TRBD1 (6 bases). Germline assignment: CDR1 SGHTA and CDR2 FQGTGA. V lost 3 bases, J lost 0 bases, and 18 bases lay in between. The CDR3 sequence is 18 residues long. The CDR3 reads CASSLLPRGQISYNEQFF. The CDR3 bases are TGTGCCAGCAGCTTGCTCCCCAGGGGCCAGATCTCCTACAATGAGCAGTTCTTC.

Concerning this clonotype: A junction boundary mismatches the germline segment, possibly from a read error. CDR3 in amino acids: CASNGQTDMQYF. The CDR3 nucleotides read TGTGCCAGCAACGGACAGACAGATATGCAGTATTTT. This chain joins TRBV2 and TRBJ2-3, with D possibly TRBD1 on 6 matching bases. The CDR3 contains 12 residues. The germline CDR1 and CDR2 sequences are SNHLY and FYNNEI.

The rearrangement joins TRBV15 to TRBJ1-6; 10 nucleotides match TRBD1. Trimming took 4 bases from V and 9 from J; bases not matched to a gene: 6. The CDR3 consists of 15 residues. Germline V CDR1 and CDR2: LNHNV, YYDKDF (reference sequence). Here the CDR3 reads CATSTVTGGRSPLHF. In DNA form, the CDR3 reads TGTGCCACCAGCACCGTGACAGGGGGCCGTTCACCCCTCCACTTT.

The chain couples TRBV2 to TRBJ1-2, with D perhaps TRBD1 (6 bases). This CDR3 region has 13 residues. Germline CDR1 SNHLY, CDR2 FYNNEI. V shed 3 bases and J shed 6 bases, with 11 bases lying between them. The CDR3 loop is CASSDTRDNGYTF. The CDR3 DNA reads TGTGCCAGCAGTGATACCAGGGACAATGGCTACACCTTC.

This sequence joins TRBV12-3 or TRBV12-4 and TRBJ2-4, with 7 nucleotides matching TRBD1. V lost 3 bases, J lost 0 bases, and 11 bases stayed unmatched. The CDR3 extends over 18 amino acids. CDR3 in amino acids: CASSFFGQASLAKNIQYF. CDR3 in DNA: TGTGCCAGCAGTTTTTTCGGACAGGCCAGTTTAGCCAAAAACATTCAGTACTTC.

Only a few counts were recorded for this clonotype. The gene calls are TRBV28 and TRBJ1-2; D is undetermined. The V end was cut by 6 bases, the J end by 0 bases, with 14 bases between. In germline, CDR1 is MDHEN, CDR2 SYDVKM. The CDR3 runs to 15 residues. The CDR3 here is CASRAGRQSNYGYTF. CDR3 coding DNA: TGTGCCAGCAGGGCCGGACGACAATCTAACTATGGCTACACCTTC.

CDR3 coding DNA: TGTGCCAGCAGCCTCGATCCGACTAGCGGGGGGACCTACGAGCAGTACTTC. Its protein product is CASSLDPTSGGTYEQYF. The chain couples TRBV7-3 to TRBJ2-7; 13 bases are a match to TRBD2. Germline CDR1 and CDR2: SGHTA and FQGTGA. The CDR3 extends over 17 amino acids. J gave up 2 bases and V 5 bases, and 9 bases lay outside the gene matches.

Note on this clonotype: The junction differs from germline at one of its ends, possibly a read error. CDR3 sequence: CASSPIRITGHSPLHF. The CDR3 DNA reads TGTGCTAGCAGTCCGATAAGGATTACAGGTCATTCACCCCTCCACTTT. The V and J genes are TRBV6-2 or TRBV6-3 and TRBJ1-6; possible D gene TRBD1, 5 bases. The CDR3 consists of 16 residues. From germline, CDR1 is MNHEY and CDR2 SVGEGT.

This clonotype was seen only a few times. The gene calls are TRBV20-1 and TRBJ2-3; 11 nucleotides agree with TRBD2. CDR3 size: 17 residues. The germline V gene has CDR1 DFQATT and CDR2 SNEGSKA (reference sequence). The junction had 10 bases not matched to a gene; V was cut back by 1 base and J by 4 bases. Written as DNA, the CDR3 is TGCAGTGCTAGAGGTCTTAGCGGGGGGGCTCTAGCAGATACGCAGTATTTT. Protein product: CSARGLSGGALADTQYF.

Remarks on this clonotype: The junction departs from the called germline gene at one end, perhaps through a read error. The V gene is TRBV7-7, the J gene TRBJ2-5, with 8 bases aligning to TRBD1. TRBJ2-7 matches the DNA end more closely, so the J call is doubtful. This CDR3 comprises 15 residues. CDR1 is SSHAT and CDR2 is FNYEAQ in the germline V gene (reference sequence). As DNA, the CDR3 is TGTGCTAGCAGCTTAGACGGGACAGGAGCCTTCGAGCAGTACTTC. This encodes CASSLDGTGAFEQYF.

The chain links TRBV9 to TRBJ2-5; 11 bases are shared with TRBD2. Germline V gives CDR1 SGDLS, CDR2 YYNGEE. This CDR3 region has 14 residues. V shed 5 bases, J shed 7 bases, and the junction held 7 bases outside the gene matches. The CDR3, as DNA: TGTGCCAGCAGTTTTAGCGGGGGGGCTGGGACCCAGTACTTC. Amino acid sequence: CASSFSGGAGTQYF.

In nucleotides, the CDR3 is TGTGCCAGCAGCTATGGGGGGCAGGGAATCAATGAGCAGTACTTC. Residues: CASSYGGQGINEQYF. V usage is TRBV5-6 and J usage is TRBJ2-5, with D perhaps given as TRBD1 or TRBD2 (6 bases each). This CDR3 contains 15 residues. Per the germline V gene, CDR1 is SGHDT and CDR2 is YYEEEE. V was pared by 3 bases and J by 11 bases, with 23 bases between.

The chain links TRBV5-1 to TRBJ2-5; D might be TRBD2 (6 bases). Per the germline V gene, CDR1 is SGHRS and CDR2 is YFSETQ. The germline V and J ends were trimmed by 4 bases and 11 bases, with 27 bases remaining between them. The CDR3 has 16 amino acids. CDR3 in DNA: TGCGCCAGCAGCCCGTTAGCGGTAGACTCTCGCGATGAGCAGTACTTC. It codes for CASSPLAVDSRDEQYF.

This clonotype was observed a few times. V usage is TRBV4-3 and J usage is TRBJ2-3, with 9 nucleotides matching TRBD1. Looked up from germline, CDR1 is LGHNA and CDR2 is YSLEER. V gave up 4 bases and J gave up 5 bases; unmatched junction bases: 10. This CDR3 has 16 residues. CDR3 bases: TGCGCCAGCAGCCGAGAGCACAGGGGGCAGAGAGATACGCAGTATTTT. Translating it yields CASSREHRGQRDTQYF.

The J gene is TRBJ1-4, the V gene TRBV29-1; D not certain. V was clipped by 4 bases and J by 5 bases, with 11 bases between them. CDR3 size: 13 residues. Germline V gene sequence: CDR1 SQVTM, CDR2 ANQGSEA. CDR3 amino acids: CSVAGGINEKLFF. The DNA of the CDR3 is TGCAGCGTTGCGGGCGGCATAAATGAAAAACTGTTTTTT.

This clonotype was detected only a few times. This rearrangement joins TRBV6-1 to TRBJ2-5, with 8 nucleotides matching TRBD1. The J call may not be correct, given that the DNA end is closer to TRBJ2-7. This CDR3 is built from 12 residues. CDR1 is MNHNS, CDR2 SASEGT, per germline. CDR3 in amino acids: CATGDRLYEQYF. DNA of the CDR3: TGTGCCACTGGGGACAGGCTCTACGAGCAGTACTTC.

Notes on this clonotype: With a much larger clone just one base away, this may be a read error. The J gene is TRBJ2-5, the V gene TRBV12-3 or TRBV12-4, with a possible D match to TRBD1 (5 bases). This CDR3 has 13 residues. Deletions cut 5 bases from V and 5 bases from J, with 12 bases between. The CDR3 DNA follows: TGTGCCAGCAGTCCTTGCCCAGGGGAGACCCAGTACTTC. Protein: CASSPCPGETQYF.

V gene TRBV27 combines with J gene TRBJ2-1; 7 bases are shared with TRBD1. Germline assignment: CDR1 MNHEY and CDR2 SMNVEV (reference sequence). The V segment lost 8 bases and the J segment 0 bases; nucleotides outside the gene matches: 7. The CDR3 length is 15 residues. The chain's CDR3 is CASATGASSYNEQFF. DNA of the CDR3: TGTGCCAGCGCCACAGGGGCCAGCTCCTACAATGAGCAGTTCTTC.

The chain's CDR3 is CSAPGHPYGYTF. Written as DNA, the CDR3 is TGCAGTGCCCCGGGGCATCCCTATGGCTACACCTTC. The chain uses TRBV20-1 and TRBJ1-2; tentative D call: TRBD1 (5 bases). V lost 6 bases and J lost 4, with 12 bases in between. Germline V gives CDR1 DFQATT, CDR2 SNEGSKA (reference sequence). This CDR3 is built from 12 residues.

The chain carries TRBV4-2 and TRBJ1-6; D remains unclear. This CDR3 contains 15 residues. V was trimmed by 0 bases and J by 8 bases, leaving 11 bases between them. Germline V CDR1 and CDR2: LGHNA, YNFKEQ. In DNA form, the CDR3 reads TGTGCCAGCAGCCAAGATAACCAGCCGTATTCACCCCTCCACTTT. Protein sequence: CASSQDNQPYSPLHF.

Points on this clonotype: A read error may explain this, as a much larger clone is one base away. This chain uses TRBV15 with TRBJ2-5, with 7 bases aligning to TRBD1. The trim removed 1 base at V and 11 bases at J, leaving 13 bases unmatched. This CDR3 spans 15 amino acids. Germline loops: CDR1 LNHNV, CDR2 YYDKDF (reference sequence). The CDR3 loop reads CATSRVRQGNHEQYF. The CDR3, as DNA: TGTGCCACCAGCAGAGTGCGACAGGGTAACCATGAGCAGTACTTC.

In this sample, this clonotype turned up a few times. The genes are TRBV4-2 and TRBJ2-5; 7 positions match TRBD2. The DNA matches TRBJ2-7 better at its end, which makes the J call doubtful. This CDR3 is built from 15 residues. Germline V lookup: CDR1 LGHNA, CDR2 YNFKEQ. Here the CDR3 DNA reads TGTGCCAGCAGCCAAGAGGCAGGGACTACTTACGAGCAGTACTTC. Translated, it gives CASSQEAGTTYEQYF.

The chain has TRBV27 and TRBJ2-1, with TRBD2 matching 8 bases. The V segment lost 3 bases and the J segment 6 bases; nucleotides outside the gene matches: 1. The CDR3 spans 13 residues. The germline V gene encodes CDR1 MNHEY and CDR2 SMNVEV (reference sequence). CDR3 sequence (DNA): TGTGCCAGCAGTTTTCGGGGGGGCAATGAGCAGTTCTTC. It translates to CASSFRGGNEQFF.

This clonotype was seen many times. The chain has TRBV5-1 and TRBJ2-5; tentative D call: TRBD2 (6 bases). Trimming removed 2 bases at V and 5 bases at J, with 10 bases between. This CDR3 is 13 amino acids long. Germline CDR1 SGHRS, CDR2 YFSETQ. In DNA form, the CDR3 reads TGCGCCAGCAGCTTTGGGCTAGCGGAGACCCAGTACTTC. It codes for CASSFGLAETQYF.

The J gene is TRBJ2-7, the V gene TRBV29-1, with D hard to call. V was pared by 8 bases and J by 2 bases, with 22 bases between. This CDR3 region has 15 residues. Germline V lookup: CDR1 SQVTM, CDR2 ANQGSEA. CDR3 DNA: TGCAGCCCCAAATTGGACCGAACCTACCCCTACGAGCAGTACTTC. Translation gives CSPKLDRTYPYEQYF.

The V and J genes are TRBV12-3 or TRBV12-4 and TRBJ2-1; D gene uncertain. The ends were cut back, 6 bases at V and 8 bases at J, with 11 bases in the middle. The CDR3 covers 12 residues. The DNA of the CDR3 is TGTGCCAGCAGGTCCGATTTGGATGAGCAGTTCTTC. Protein sequence: CASRSDLDEQFF.

V gene TRBV3-1 combines with J gene TRBJ2-4, with 7 bases lining up with TRBD1. The DNA matches TRBJ2-7 better at its end, which makes the J call doubtful. Germline CDR1 and CDR2: LGHDT and YNNKEL (reference sequence). CDR3 length: 14 amino acids. In DNA, the CDR3 is TGTGCCAGCCGCATGAGACAGGGTGCTCACGAGCAGTACTTC. Translated, it gives CASRMRQGAHEQYF.

This clonotype was observed a few times. This rearrangement joins TRBV7-6 to TRBJ2-1; TRBD1 or TRBD2 may be the D gene (7 bases each). V dropped 3 bases and J dropped 4 bases, with 16 bases sitting between them. This CDR3 region has 16 residues. The germline CDR1 and CDR2 sequences are SGHVS and FNYEAQ. CDR3 sequence: CASSLGGGQSYNEQFF. CDR3 nucleotides: TGTGCCAGCAGCTTGGGCGGGGGACAGTCATACAATGAGCAGTTCTTC.

Only a few counts were recorded for this clonotype. This chain links TRBV11-1 with TRBJ1-5; D uncertain. Trimming cost V 1 base and J 5 bases, with 6 bases left between them. Germline V gene data show CDR1 as SGHAT and CDR2 as FQDESV (reference sequence). The CDR3 extends over 13 amino acids. CDR3 coding DNA: TGTGCCAGCAGCTTAGACTCACATCAGCCCCAGCATTTT. It encodes CASSLDSHQPQHF.

The rearrangement uses TRBV20-1 and TRBJ2-1; 12 nucleotides line up with TRBD2. CDR1 is DFQATT and CDR2 is SNEGSKA in the germline V gene (reference sequence). This CDR3 has 18 amino acids. J gave up 3 bases and V 3 bases, and 12 bases lay outside the gene matches. Here the CDR3 DNA reads TGCAGTGCTAGGCCACTCGGTACTAGCGGGGGGCTCTACAATGAGCAGTTCTTC. It codes for CSARPLGTSGGLYNEQFF.